Below, 7 T cell receptor beta chains from the same sample are listed, as sequenced in a study of CD4+ T cells in melanoma. The protocol was immunoSEQ multiplex PCR, while the TCRdb copy is restricted to in-frame clones and leaves out a portion. The sample contains fewer than 150,000 clones, about nine tenths of which appear only once. The receptors derive from a human donor with melanoma.

The chain uses TRBV5-1 and TRBJ2-5; D is possibly TRBD1 (6 bases). Germline V gene data show CDR1 as SGHRS and CDR2 as YFSETQ. V dropped 7 bases and J dropped 7 bases, with 17 bases sitting between them. CDR3 size: 13 residues. CDR3 amino acids: CASAEDSLVTQYF. CDR3 DNA: TGCGCCAGCGCGGAGGACAGCCTAGTGACCCAGTACTTC.

The V gene is TRBV6-5, the J gene TRBJ2-4; no clear D. V was pared by 6 bases and J by 3 bases, with 12 bases between. This CDR3 comprises 14 residues. CDR1 MNHEY and CDR2 SVGAGI come from the germline V gene. The CDR3 nucleotides are TGTGCCAGCAGGGAATATTTTGACAAAAACATTCAGTACTTC. As protein: CASREYFDKNIQYF.

This chain uses TRBV19 with TRBJ1-2, with D tentatively TRBD1 (5 bases). The V end was cut by 5 bases, the J end by 1 base, with 14 bases between. Germline CDR1 and CDR2: LNHDA and SQIVND (reference sequence). The CDR3 runs 15 residues. CDR3 nucleotide sequence: TGTGCCAGTAGTGCCCCCGGGACGCATAACTATGGCTACACCTTC. Protein sequence: CASSAPGTHNYGYTF.

The chain has TRBV7-9 and TRBJ1-2, with 8 positions matching TRBD1. This CDR3 is 13 amino acids long. V trimming: 3 bases; J trimming: 12 bases; junction bases outside the gene matches: 9. Germline CDR1 SEHNR, CDR2 FQNEAQ (reference sequence). CDR3 in DNA: TGTGCCAGCAGCTTCGACAGGGGTAGGCTGGACACCTTC. Its protein is CASSFDRGRLDTF.

Remarks on this clone: At one boundary the junction diverges from the germline segment, which might be a read error. The gene calls are TRBV7-7 and TRBJ2-5; 9 nucleotides agree with TRBD2. Germline V CDR1 and CDR2: SSHAT, FNYEAQ (reference sequence). This CDR3 is built from 15 residues. The CDR3 spells CASSFAGGLGETQYF. The DNA of the CDR3 is TGTGCTAGCAGCTTTGCGGGGGGGCTCGGAGAGACCCAGTACTTC.

The V and J genes are TRBV6-1 and TRBJ2-3; 9 nucleotides match TRBD2. The germline CDR1 and CDR2 sequences are MNHNS and SASEGT. Trimming took 1 base from V and 5 from J; bases not matched to a gene: 7. The CDR3 runs to 16 residues. CDR3 region: CASSEVASGEGDTQYF. The DNA of the CDR3 is TGTGCCAGCAGTGAAGTGGCTAGCGGGGAGGGAGATACGCAGTATTTT.

The chain couples TRBV5-1 to TRBJ2-7, with D tentatively TRBD1 (6 bases). CDR1 and CDR2 from the germline V gene are SGHRS and YFSETQ. The ends were cut back, 2 bases at V and 0 bases at J, with 12 bases in the middle. The CDR3 spans 15 residues. The CDR3 coding sequence is TGCGCCAGCAGCTTTGGACAGACCGCCTCCTACGAGCAGTACTTC. This encodes CASSFGQTASYEQYF.